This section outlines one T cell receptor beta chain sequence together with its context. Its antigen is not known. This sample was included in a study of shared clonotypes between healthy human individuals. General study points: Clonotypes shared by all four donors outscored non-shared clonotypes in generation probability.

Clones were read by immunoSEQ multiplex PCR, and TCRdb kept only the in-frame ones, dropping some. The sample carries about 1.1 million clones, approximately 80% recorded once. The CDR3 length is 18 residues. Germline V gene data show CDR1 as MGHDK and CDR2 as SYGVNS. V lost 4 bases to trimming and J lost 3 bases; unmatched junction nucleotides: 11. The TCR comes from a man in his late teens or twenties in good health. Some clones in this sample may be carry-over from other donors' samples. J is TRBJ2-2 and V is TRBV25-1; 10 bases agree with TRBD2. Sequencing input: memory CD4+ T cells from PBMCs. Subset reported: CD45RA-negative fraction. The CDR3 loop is CASSGPPRLAGDTGELFF. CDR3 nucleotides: TGTGCCAGCAGTGGCCCCCCGCGCCTAGCGGGAGACACCGGGGAGCTGTTTTTT.